This T cell receptor (beta chain) was sequenced for a study of T cell responses to AZD1222 COVID-19 vaccine (dated by TCRdb to about 2021). In terms of the full investigation: AZD1222 recipients given second doses at about 4 weeks or at about 12 weeks were pooled, since spike-specific TCR depth and breadth were not found to differ between the two schedules. A total of roughly 240 trial participants underwent TCR sequencing, of whom 200 to 220 received two doses of AZD1222 and 26 received two doses of the MenACWY control vaccine. Trial participants were enrolled into age subgroups of 18-55, 56-69 and 70-plus years, which contained about 150, 27 and 61 TCR-sequenced participants, respectively.

The time point label of this sample denotes: baseline before first vaccination. Vaccinee samples came from UK trials COV001 and COV002, including a single-blind randomized controlled phase 2/3 trial of AZD1222 (ChAdOx1 nCoV-19) in healthy adults. Trial participant PBMC samples were collected at day 0 and day 28 after the second dose for TCRbeta chain sequencing. A remark on this clone: It has no known antigen specificity. The record has no base qualities; no much larger clone is one base away.

The study at large found these results: Most participants were white British and females outnumbered males, and the authors suggested that clonal diversity may have been underestimated. CD4 TCRs associated with the vaccine covered the entire spike protein, and the dominant responses were in regions 160-218 and 743-854. A significant rise in spike-specific TCR breadth and depth was observed after two AZD1222 doses relative to day 0 and relative to MenACWY recipients. No day 14 peak-response samples were available, so repertoires were characterized only after the peak T cell response. Conclusions about previously exposed vaccinees were limited because only 5 or 6 AZD1222 recipients were SARS-CoV-2 seropositive at baseline. Epitopes outside the regions mutated in the B.1.351 and B.1.1.7 variants were reportedly recognized by nearly half of the unique spike-specific TCRs. The 56-69-year group was small, and its depth increase did not reach significance, likely because of low power.

Spanning cysteine to phenylalanine, the CDR3 consists of 12 amino acids. The DNA shown is the 36-base CDR3, in frame from base 1. As encoded in the germline V gene (reference sequence), CDR1 is MNHEY while CDR2 is SMNVEV. Deletion took 6 bases off V and 1 base off J, with a span of 6 bases between the germline ends. The CDR3 regions of human TCRbeta chains were analyzed by immunosequencing. The authors' analysis ran thus. Repertoire TCRs were matched against a reference library of SARS-CoV-2-specific TCRs generated with the MIRA antigen-specificity platform. Breadth meant the fraction of unique TCRs that were SARS-CoV-2-associated, whereas depth meant the fraction of total T cells that were SARS-CoV-2-associated. Using the MIRA data, each spike-specific TCR was assigned both to the spike region to which the TCR was reactive and to a CD4 or CD8 class. Log10-transformed breadth and depth values were compared by one-way ANOVA with Sidak's multiple comparisons tests. TCRdb holds this immuneACCESS table with in-frame rearrangements only. Some clones are missing; in checked studies, unresolved V genes explain under half, and the rest has no known cause. The D gene and trimming were derived from the DNA, and the V and J assignments and clone size from that table. Here the sample has about 190,000 clones; roughly 93% occur a single time. Together, the top ten hold roughly 0.98% of the sample.

Sample: peripheral blood, taken on day 0 of AZD1222 vaccination. The sequence is built from TRBV27 and TRBJ1-2; there is no confident call for the D gene. The source of this sequence is an adult in good health. The CDR3: CASRRHNYGYTF. In nucleotide form, the sequence is TGTGCCAGCAGGCGGCATAACTATGGCTACACCTTC.